The 6 T cell receptor beta chains given below trace back to one sample, sequenced in a study of blood T cell repertoires in COVID-19. The assay was immunoSEQ multiplex PCR, and TCRdb's table has in-frame clones only and misses some. The sample has 250,000 to 350,000 clones; roughly 90% are singletons. The specimen was PBMCs or T cells enriched from blood (not recorded which). The origin of the receptors is a young woman who had recovered from COVID-19.

This clone was observed once. The rearrangement links TRBV7-2 to TRBJ1-1; no clear D gene. The CDR3 runs 17 residues. Germline CDR1 is SGHTA and CDR2 is FQGNSA. Deletions cut 5 bases from V and 2 bases from J, with 21 bases between. CDR3 residues: CASSQRLGFGVNTEAFF. The CDR3 DNA sequence: TGTGCCAGCAGCCAACGGTTGGGCTTCGGGGTCAACACTGAAGCTTTCTTT.

This rearrangement joins TRBV5-3 to TRBJ2-1; 7 bases agree with TRBD1. TRBV5-3 is an open reading frame whose function is uncertain. The CDR3 sequence is 16 residues long. The ends lost 4 bases at V and 8 bases at J; junction bases unmatched: 15. This chain's CDR3 is CARSPGQSKVTDEQFF. As DNA, the CDR3 is TGTGCCAGAAGCCCGGGACAGTCGAAGGTAACGGATGAGCAGTTCTTC.

This clone has only one observation. The genes are TRBV9 and TRBJ2-1; TRBD2 agrees at 10 bases. V gave up 4 bases and J gave up 8 bases; unmatched junction bases: 9. CDR3 length: 15 amino acids. CDR1 SGDLS and CDR2 YYNGEE come from the germline V gene. CDR3 DNA sequence: TGTGCCAGCAGCCCCGAGCGGGGGGGCCAGGATGAGCAGTTCTTC. Its protein is CASSPERGGQDEQFF.

The sample holds a few counts of this clone. V and J are TRBV11-2 and TRBJ1-2; D is unclear. The V end lost 5 bases, the J end lost 8 bases, and 12 bases lay between the germline ends. Per germline, CDR1 SGHAT and CDR2 FQNNGV. The CDR3 sequence is 12 residues long. CDR3 in amino acids: CASSEGLWGYTF. CDR3 DNA sequence: TGTGCCAGCAGCGAGGGCTTGTGGGGCTACACCTTC.

The CDR3 nucleotides are TGTGCCAGTAGTATCCTCGGGACTGTGCGGAGAGAGCAGTACTTC. Translation gives CASSILGTVRREQYF. J is TRBJ2-7 and V is TRBV19, with a tentative D call TRBD2 (6 bases). Germline assignment: CDR1 LNHDA and CDR2 SQIVND (reference sequence). This CDR3 spans 15 amino acids. V was pared by 3 bases and J by 7 bases, with 19 bases between.

V and J are TRBV5-1 and TRBJ2-7; the match to TRBD2 covers 13 bases. Per germline, CDR1 SGHRS and CDR2 YFSETQ. The V and J ends lost 0 bases and 0 bases, in that order; junction bases with no gene match: 6. The CDR3 is 18 residues long. CDR3 sequence: CASSLEGLAGPNSYEQYF. CDR3 coding DNA: TGCGCCAGCAGCTTGGAGGGACTAGCGGGACCGAACTCCTACGAGCAGTACTTC.